The entry below describes one TCR beta chain. The data were obtained in a study of T cells after yellow fever vaccination. The CDR3 runs to 14 residues. Germline lookup yields CDR1 DFQATT and CDR2 SNEGSKA (reference sequence). J gave up 7 bases and V 0 bases, and 6 bases lay outside the gene matches. TCRdb independently ran MiXCR on the 5' RACE reads; one entry per CDR3 protein. The sample has almost 600,000 distinct CDR3 sequences, around an eighth seen once. The TCR comes from a man aged 30 to 45 who received the YFV17D yellow fever vaccine. The specimen comprised PBMCs, sampled on the day of the yellow fever booster vaccination. This rearrangement joins TRBV20-1 to TRBJ2-1; 7 bases are shared with TRBD1. CDR3 loop: CSAREGGVYNEQFF. The CDR3 DNA is TGCAGTGCTAGAGAAGGGGGCGTTTATAATGAGCAGTTCTTC.